One T cell receptor (beta chain) is described in this entry. The target antigen is unknown. This sample is drawn from a study of cytomegalovirus exposure and HLA in healthy donors. The study, taken as a whole, reports: A list of approximately 160 TCR beta chains associated with cytomegalovirus was given. The records held CMV serostatus as the only immune exposure information.

PCR was performed using 60 Vbeta and 13 Jbeta primers. The method was immunoSEQ multiplex PCR; TCRdb's version includes in-frame clones alone and lacks a portion of them. Of about 110,000 clones listed, about 85% are singletons. The TCR was taken from a man aged 50 to 60 in good health and CMV-seronegative. The sample taken for sequencing was PBMCs.

The CDR3 reads CASKREETQYF. The DNA of the CDR3 is TGTGCCAGCAAGCGGGAAGAGACCCAGTACTTC. The rearrangement links TRBV6-5 to TRBJ2-5, with a weak D call TRBD2 (6 bases). V was trimmed by 7 bases and J by 3 bases, leaving 6 bases between them. The CDR3 length is 11 residues. Germline loops: CDR1 MNHEY, CDR2 SVGAGI.